The T cell receptor beta chain described here comes from a study of spatial heterogeneity in lung cancer. General observations from the study: Tumor mutation counts were tracked by expanded intratumoral alpha and beta TCR counts.

V gave up 6 bases and J gave up 2 bases, with 13 bases separating them. CDR1 and CDR2 (germline): SQVTM, ANQGSEA. The CDR3 contains 13 residues. Time point indicated: sample taken at primary tumor resection. This clonotype was seen repeatedly, ten times or more. The target antigen is unknown. TCRdb independently ran MiXCR on the 5' RACE reads; one entry per CDR3 protein. The data show approximately 20,000 distinct CDR3 sequences, with 2.8% seen just once and roughly 7.5% held by the top ten. This TCR derives from a male donor with early-stage non-small cell lung cancer. The specimen comprised lung tumor tissue, sampled at surgery. This chain links TRBV29-1 with TRBJ1-1; TRBD1 might be the D (6 bases). The CDR3 is CSVAGHFNTEAFF. CDR3 sequence (DNA): TGCAGCGTGGCGGGACATTTCAACACTGAAGCTTTCTTT.